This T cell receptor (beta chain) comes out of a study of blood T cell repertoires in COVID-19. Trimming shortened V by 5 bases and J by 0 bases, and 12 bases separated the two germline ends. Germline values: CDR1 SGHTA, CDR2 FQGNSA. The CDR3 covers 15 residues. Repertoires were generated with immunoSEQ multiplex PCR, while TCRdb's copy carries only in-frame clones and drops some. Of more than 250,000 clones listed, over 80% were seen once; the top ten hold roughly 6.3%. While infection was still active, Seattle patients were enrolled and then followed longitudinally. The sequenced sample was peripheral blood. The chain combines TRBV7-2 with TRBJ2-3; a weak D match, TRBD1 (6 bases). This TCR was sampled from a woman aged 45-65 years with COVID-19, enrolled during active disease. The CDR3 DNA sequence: TGTGCCAGCAGCCGGACAGTTACTAGCACAGATACGCAGTATTTT. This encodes CASSRTVTSTDTQYF.